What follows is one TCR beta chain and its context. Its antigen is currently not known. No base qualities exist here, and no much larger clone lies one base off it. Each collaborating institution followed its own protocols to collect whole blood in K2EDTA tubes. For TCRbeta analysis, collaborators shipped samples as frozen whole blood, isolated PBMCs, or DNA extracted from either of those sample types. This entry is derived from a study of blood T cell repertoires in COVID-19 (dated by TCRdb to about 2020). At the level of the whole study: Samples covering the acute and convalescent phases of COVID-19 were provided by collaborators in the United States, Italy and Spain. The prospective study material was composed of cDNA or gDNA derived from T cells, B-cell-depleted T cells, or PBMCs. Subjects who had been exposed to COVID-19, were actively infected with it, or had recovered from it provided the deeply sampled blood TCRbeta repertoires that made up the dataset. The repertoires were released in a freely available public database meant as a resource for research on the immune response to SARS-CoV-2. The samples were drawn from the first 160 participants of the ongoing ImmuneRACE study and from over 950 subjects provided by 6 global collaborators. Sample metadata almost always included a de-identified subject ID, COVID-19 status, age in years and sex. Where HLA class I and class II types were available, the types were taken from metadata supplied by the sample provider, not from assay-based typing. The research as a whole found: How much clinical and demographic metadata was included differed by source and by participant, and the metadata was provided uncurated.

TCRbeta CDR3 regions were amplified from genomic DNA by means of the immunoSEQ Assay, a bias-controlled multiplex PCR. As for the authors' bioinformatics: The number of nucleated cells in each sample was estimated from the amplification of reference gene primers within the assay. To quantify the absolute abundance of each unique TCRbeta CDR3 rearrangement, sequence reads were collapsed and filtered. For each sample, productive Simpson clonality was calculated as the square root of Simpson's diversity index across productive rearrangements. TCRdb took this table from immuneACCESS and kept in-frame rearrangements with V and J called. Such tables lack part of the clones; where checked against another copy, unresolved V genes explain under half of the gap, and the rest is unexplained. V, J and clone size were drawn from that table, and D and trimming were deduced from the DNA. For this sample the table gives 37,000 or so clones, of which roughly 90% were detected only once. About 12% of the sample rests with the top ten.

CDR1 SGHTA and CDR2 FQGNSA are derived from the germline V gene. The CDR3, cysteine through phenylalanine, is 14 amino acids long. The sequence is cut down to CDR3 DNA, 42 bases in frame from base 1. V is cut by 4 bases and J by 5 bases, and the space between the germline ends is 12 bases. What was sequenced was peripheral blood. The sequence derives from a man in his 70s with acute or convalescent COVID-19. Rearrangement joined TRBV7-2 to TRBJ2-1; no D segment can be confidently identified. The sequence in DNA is TGTGCCAGCAGCTCCTCTAGTTCTCACAATGAGCAGTTCTTC. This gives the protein CASSSSSSHNEQFF.